The clone carrying this TCR beta chain was picked up one time. Generated by immunoSEQ multiplex PCR, the TCRdb table keeps only in-frame clones and is missing some. The table has about 110,000 clones, roughly 84% seen once; the top ten hold 3% to 3.5%. This CDR3 has 15 amino acids. V lost 4 bases and J lost 5; bases outside the gene matches: 9. Germline V CDR1 and CDR2: SGHRS, YFSETQ. These data are taken from a study of cytomegalovirus exposure and HLA in healthy donors. The TCR was taken from a woman younger than 30 in good health and CMV-seronegative. The chain links TRBV5-1 to TRBJ1-2, with 9 nucleotides matching TRBD1. The sequenced material came from PBMCs. For the CDR3, the DNA is TGCGCCAGCAGCCTGAACAGGGGGCGAAGGTATGGCTACACCTTC. Residues: CASSLNRGRRYGYTF.